The 9 T cell receptor beta chains given below trace back to one sample, sequenced in a study of shared clonotypes between healthy human individuals. Libraries were prepared by immunoSEQ multiplex PCR; TCRdb keeps only in-frame clonotypes and omits some of them. The sample has nearly 1,000,000 clones, approximately 80% seen once. Sequenced: memory CD4+ T cells sorted from blood. Subset denoted: CD45RA-negative fraction. Source of these receptors: a man aged 18 to 29 in good health.

The CDR3 loop reads CASSLWRQETQYF. The DNA of the CDR3 is TGTGCCAGCAGCTTATGGCGGCAAGAGACCCAGTACTTC. The J gene is TRBJ2-5, the V gene TRBV11-2, with no clear D. CDR3 length: 13 amino acids. CDR1 SGHAT and CDR2 FQNNGV come from the germline V gene. The V and J ends lost 2 bases and 2 bases respectively, with 6 bases between them.

V usage is TRBV12-2 and J usage is TRBJ2-1; the table calls TRBD1, which could not be checked here. TRBV12-2 is described as a pseudogene. This CDR3 has 14 residues. The CDR3 nucleotides read TGTGCAAGTCGCCCAGTGGTACCCTACAATGAGCAGTTCTTC. This encodes CASRPVVPYNEQFF.

The V and J genes are TRBV4-1 and TRBJ2-5, with 10 bases that match TRBD1. The CDR3 is 17 amino acids. CDR1 is MGHRA and CDR2 is YSYEKL in the germline V gene. The V segment lost 4 bases and the J segment 0 bases; nucleotides outside the gene matches: 8. The CDR3 DNA is TGCGCCAGCAGCCTTACACGGGACAGGGGTTACCAAGAGACCCAGTACTTC. Its translation: CASSLTRDRGYQETQYF.

The V call is TRBV5-1, the J call TRBJ2-5, with 12 bases lining up with TRBD2. The CDR3 contains 19 residues. V lost 0 bases, J lost 1 base, and 10 bases stayed unmatched. In germline, CDR1 is SGHRS, CDR2 YFSETQ. The CDR3 is CASSLGLASGRASQETQYF. Here the CDR3 DNA reads TGCGCCAGCAGCTTGGGATTAGCTAGCGGGAGGGCCAGCCAAGAGACCCAGTACTTC.

This chain uses TRBV25-1 with TRBJ2-7; TRBD1 might be the D (7 bases). The CDR3 has 13 amino acids. V was clipped by 2 bases and J by 6 bases, with 11 bases between them. Germline loops: CDR1 MGHDK, CDR2 SYGVNS. CDR3 bases: TGTGCCAGCAGTGAACCAGGGGGGACCGAGCAGTACTTC. This gives the protein CASSEPGGTEQYF.

Of note for this clone: The sample holds other DNA sequences that translate to the same CDR3. The V and J genes are TRBV5-6 and TRBJ2-4; TRBD1 is a possible D gene (6 bases). The V and J ends lost 1 base and 9 bases respectively, with 8 bases between them. In germline, CDR1 is SGHDT, CDR2 YYEEEE. The CDR3 length is 12 residues. Written as DNA, the CDR3 is TGTGCCAGCAGCTTGCAGGGGACCATTCAGTACTTC. It encodes CASSLQGTIQYF.

This chain uses TRBV10-2 with TRBJ2-7, with 12 bases aligning to TRBD2. Losses at the gene ends were 10 bases for V and 3 bases for J; bases not matched to a gene: 16. The CDR3 totals 17 residues. From germline, CDR1 is WSHSY and CDR2 SAAADI. CDR3 in amino acids: CANPPTLAGGRFYEQYF. The CDR3, as DNA: TGCGCCAACCCCCCCACCCTAGCGGGAGGGCGTTTCTACGAGCAGTACTTC.

The chain combines TRBV21-1 with TRBJ2-5; TRBD2, the D gene given by the table, was not confirmed from the DNA. TRBV21-1 represents a pseudogene. This CDR3 contains 16 residues. The CDR3 sequence: CASSTPDYSYQETQYF. DNA of the CDR3: TGTGCCAGCAGCACTCCTGATTACTCGTACCAAGAGACCCAGTACTTC.

V and J are TRBV12-5 and TRBJ2-2; perhaps TRBD1 as D (6 bases). This CDR3 has 13 amino acids. Trimming cost V 6 bases and J 5 bases, with 10 bases left between them. Germline loops: CDR1 LGHNT, CDR2 FRNRAP. The CDR3 is CASGLGQTGELFF. In DNA, the CDR3 is TGTGCTAGTGGCTTAGGACAGACCGGGGAGCTGTTTTTT.